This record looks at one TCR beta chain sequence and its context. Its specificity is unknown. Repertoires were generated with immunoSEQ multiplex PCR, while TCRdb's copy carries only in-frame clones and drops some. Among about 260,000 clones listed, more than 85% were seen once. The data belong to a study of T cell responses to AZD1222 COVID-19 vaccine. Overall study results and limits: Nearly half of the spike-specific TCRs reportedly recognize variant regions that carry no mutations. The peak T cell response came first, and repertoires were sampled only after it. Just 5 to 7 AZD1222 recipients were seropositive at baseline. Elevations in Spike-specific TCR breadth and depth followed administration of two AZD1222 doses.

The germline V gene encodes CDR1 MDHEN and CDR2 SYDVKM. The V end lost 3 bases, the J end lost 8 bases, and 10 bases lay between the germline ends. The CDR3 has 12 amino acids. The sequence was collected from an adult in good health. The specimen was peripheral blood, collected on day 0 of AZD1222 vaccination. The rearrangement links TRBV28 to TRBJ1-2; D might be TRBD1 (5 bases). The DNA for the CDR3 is TGTGCCAGCAGTTTTATCCAGGGAGGCTACACCTTC. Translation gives CASSFIQGGYTF.